The 10 T cell receptor beta chains given below trace back to one sample, sequenced in a study of cytotoxic CD8 clonotypes in ibrutinib-treated CLL. Sequencing was performed with immunoSEQ multiplex PCR; in TCRdb, only in-frame clones are kept and a portion is missing. Here the sample spans over 70,000 clones, more than 75% being singletons. Sequencing used PBMCs, obtained after 12 months of ibrutinib treatment. Receptors originate from a human donor with chronic lymphocytic leukemia.

J is TRBJ2-2 and V is TRBV5-1, with TRBD1 matching over 11 bases. This CDR3 spans 16 amino acids. V shed 7 bases and J 4 bases; nucleotides not matched to a gene: 9. Germline V gene sequence: CDR1 SGHRS, CDR2 YFSETQ. The CDR3 protein is CASAAGTGGGTGELFF. CDR3 DNA: TGCGCCAGCGCCGCCGGGACAGGGGGGGGCACCGGGGAGCTGTTTTTT.

About this clone: The sample has other DNA sequences that encode this CDR3 too. This chain uses TRBV7-9 with TRBJ1-2, with 10 positions matching TRBD1. V lost 3 bases and J lost 2; bases outside the gene matches: 0. CDR3 size: 14 residues. CDR1 is SEHNR, CDR2 FQNEAQ, per germline (reference sequence). The CDR3 region is CASSLGQGNYGYTF. In DNA, the CDR3 is TGTGCCAGCAGCTTGGGACAGGGGAACTATGGCTACACCTTC. Variable domain in full (rest from reference TRBV7-9 and TRBJ1-2): DTGVSQNPRHKITKRGQNVTFRCDPISEHNRLYWYRQTLGQGPEFLTYFQNEAQLEKSRLLSDRFSAERPKGSFSTLEIQRTEQGDSAMYLCASSLGQGNYGYTFGSGTRLTVV.

Comments on this clone: A much bigger clone sits one base away, suggesting this may be a read error. This sequence joins TRBV28 and TRBJ1-2; D is ambiguous. CDR3 size: 12 residues. Germline V gene sequence: CDR1 MDHEN, CDR2 SYDVKM. The V gene lost 6 bases and the J gene lost 6 bases, with 11 bases spanning the gap. The CDR3 region has the DNA TGTGCCAGCAGCTCTCGCCCCCATGGCTACACCTTC. This gives the protein CASSSRPHGYTF.

This clone was counted a few times. The chain joins TRBV25-1 to TRBJ1-4; D not certain. The germline gives CDR1 MGHDK, CDR2 SYGVNS. This CDR3 spans 11 amino acids. The germline V and J ends were trimmed by 6 bases and 4 bases, with 3 bases remaining between them. The CDR3 sequence is CASRGNEKLFF. The DNA for the CDR3 is TGTGCCAGCAGGGGTAATGAAAAACTGTTTTTT.

About this clone itself: The junction does not match germline at one end; this may be a read error. The chain is built from TRBV7-7 and TRBJ2-2; D might be TRBD2 (6 bases). The CDR3 length is 16 residues. The V gene's germline CDR1 is SSHAT and CDR2 FNYEAQ (reference sequence). CDR3 in DNA: TGTGCTAGCAGCGAAGGGACGGGACTGAACACCGGGGAGCTGTTTTTT. It translates to CASSEGTGLNTGELFF.

This clone occurred once. J is TRBJ1-4 and V is TRBV4-3; no reliable D call. Trimming removed 1 base from V and 8 bases from J, with 8 bases in between. This CDR3 has 13 residues. Germline CDR1 reads LGHNA; CDR2 reads YSLEER. CDR3 in amino acids: CASSQAHSEKLFF. CDR3 DNA: TGCGCCAGCAGCCAAGCTCACAGCGAAAAACTGTTTTTT.

This chain uses TRBV6-5 with TRBJ2-1, with 8 nucleotides matching TRBD2. From germline, CDR1 is MNHEY and CDR2 SVGAGI. V shed 6 bases, J shed 10 bases, and the junction held 11 bases outside the gene matches. The CDR3 spans 14 residues. The CDR3 DNA follows: TGTGCCAGCAGACGGGAGGGCCTGGTCGGGGAGCAGTTCTTC. Translating it yields CASRREGLVGEQFF.

This chain connects TRBV6-6 to TRBJ2-7; D uncertain. CDR3 size: 14 residues. V was cut by 0 bases and J by 4 bases, with 10 bases left in between. Germline-derived CDR1 and CDR2 are MNHNY and SVGAGI (reference sequence). The CDR3 DNA follows: TGTGCCAGCAGTTACTCGATTCTTGGGTACGAGCAGTACTTC. It translates to CASSYSILGYEQYF.

There are a few counts of this clone. V and J are TRBV28 and TRBJ2-7, with TRBD2 matching 8 bases. V shed 6 bases, J shed 2 bases, and the junction held 9 bases outside the gene matches. Germline V gene sequence: CDR1 MDHEN, CDR2 SYDVKM. The CDR3 covers 15 residues. Here the CDR3 DNA reads TGTGCCAGCAGCTCACCGGGGACTAGTCCCTACGAGCAGTACTTC. It yields the protein CASSSPGTSPYEQYF. Drawing the rest from reference TRBV28 and TRBJ2-7, the complete variable domain is DVKVTQSSRYLVKRTGEKVFLECVQDMDHENMFWYRQDPGLGLRLIYFSYDVKMKEKGDIPEGYSVSREKKERFSLILESASTNQTSMYLCASSSPGTSPYEQYFGPGTRLTVT.

A single count supports this clone. V and J are TRBV4-3 and TRBJ2-5, with TRBD2 as a possible D gene (7 bases). V dropped 0 bases and J dropped 1 base, with 21 bases sitting between them. This CDR3 spans 19 amino acids. Germline V CDR1 and CDR2: LGHNA, YSLEER. CDR3: CASSQDRGGGGGAQETQYF. The CDR3 nucleotides read TGCGCCAGCAGCCAAGATCGGGGAGGGGGAGGGGGTGCCCAAGAGACCCAGTACTTC.